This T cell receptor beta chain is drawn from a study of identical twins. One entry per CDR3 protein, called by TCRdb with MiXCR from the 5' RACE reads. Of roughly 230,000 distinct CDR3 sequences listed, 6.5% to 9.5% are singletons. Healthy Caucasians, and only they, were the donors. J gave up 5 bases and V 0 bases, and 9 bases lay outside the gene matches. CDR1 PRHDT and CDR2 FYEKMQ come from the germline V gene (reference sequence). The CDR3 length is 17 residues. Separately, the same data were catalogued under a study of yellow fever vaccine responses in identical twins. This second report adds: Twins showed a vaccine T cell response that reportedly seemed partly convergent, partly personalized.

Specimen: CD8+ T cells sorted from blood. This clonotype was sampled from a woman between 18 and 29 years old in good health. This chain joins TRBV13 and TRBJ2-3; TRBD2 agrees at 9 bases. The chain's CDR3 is CASSLGFWTSAGDTQYF. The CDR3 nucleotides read TGTGCCAGCAGCTTAGGCTTCTGGACTAGCGCTGGAGATACGCAGTATTTT.